This T cell receptor (beta chain) was recovered during a study of vaccination and CD4 T cells after COVID-19. The Oncomine TCR Beta short-read assay was what sequenced the DNA obtained from cultured CD4+ T cells. TCRdb independently ran MiXCR on the PCR reads; one entry per CDR3 protein. The sample gives around 15,000 distinct CDR3 sequences, around 78% of which show up once; 10% to 11% is in the top ten. Treatment denoted: roughly 10-day PBMC culture with coronavirus spike peptide pools or control peptides (ViraFEST assay). This clonotype was seen more than once but under ten times. Its specificity is not known. The TCR sequence derives from a human donor who had recovered from COVID-19. The sample consisted of CD4+ T cells from blood, cultured in vitro.

In DNA form, the CDR3 reads TGTGCCAGCAGTAAGCGAGCGGGAGTAGCAAAGCAGTACTTC. This codes for CASSKRAGVAKQYF. This chain links TRBV6-1 with TRBJ2-7; 8 bases align to TRBD2. With 5 bases clipped from V and 8 bases from J, the junction kept 11 bases outside the gene matches. CDR1 is MNHNS and CDR2 is SASEGT in the germline V gene. The CDR3 sequence is 14 residues long.